The T cell receptor (beta chain) described here comes from a study of cytomegalovirus exposure and HLA in healthy donors. Study observations and caveats: An analysis done earlier found most TCR beta V segments productive about 87% or about 30% of the time.

The CDR3 totals 13 residues. The germline CDR1 and CDR2 sequences are MNHEY and SMNVEV (reference sequence). J was trimmed by 5 bases and V by 5 bases; bases with no gene match: 5. In the case of this clone: Its specificity is not known.

PCR amplification relied on 60 Vbeta primers (plus 13 Jbeta primers). The assay was immunoSEQ multiplex PCR, and TCRdb's table has in-frame clones only and misses some. The sample has 100,000 or so clones, about 13% seen once. The chain has TRBV27 and TRBJ2-5; TRBD1 agrees at 7 bases. The TCR was taken from a man aged 35 to 55 in good health and CMV-seropositive. The sequenced sample consisted of PBMCs. This CDR3 reads CASSTRGRETQYF. The CDR3 DNA is TGTGCCAGCAGTACGAGGGGGCGTGAGACCCAGTACTTC.